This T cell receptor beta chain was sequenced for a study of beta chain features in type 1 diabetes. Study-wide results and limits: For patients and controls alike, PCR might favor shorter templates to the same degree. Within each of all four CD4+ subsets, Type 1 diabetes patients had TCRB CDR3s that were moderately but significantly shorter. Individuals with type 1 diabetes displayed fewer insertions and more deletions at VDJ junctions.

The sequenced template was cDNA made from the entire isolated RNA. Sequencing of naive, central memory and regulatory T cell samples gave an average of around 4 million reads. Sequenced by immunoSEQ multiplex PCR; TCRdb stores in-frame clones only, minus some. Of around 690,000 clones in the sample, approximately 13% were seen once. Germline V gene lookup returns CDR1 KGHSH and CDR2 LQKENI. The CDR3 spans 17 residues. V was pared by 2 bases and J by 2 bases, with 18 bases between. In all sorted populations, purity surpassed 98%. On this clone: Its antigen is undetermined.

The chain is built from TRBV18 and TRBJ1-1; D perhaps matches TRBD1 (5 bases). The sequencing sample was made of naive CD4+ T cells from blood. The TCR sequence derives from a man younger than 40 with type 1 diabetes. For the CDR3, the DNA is TGTGCCAGCTCACCATTTGACTACGACAGACCTAACACTGAAGCTTTCTTT. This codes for CASSPFDYDRPNTEAFF. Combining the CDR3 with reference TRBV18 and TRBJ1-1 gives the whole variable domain NAGVMQNPRHLVRRRGQEARLRCSPMKGHSHVYWYRQLPEEGLKFMVYLQKENIIDESGMPKERFSAEFPKEGPSILRIQQVVRGDSAAYFCASSPFDYDRPNTEAFFGQGTRLTVV.